These 12 T cell receptor beta chains originate from one sample sequenced in a study of response to subunit inactivated influenza vaccine. In TCRdb, the RT-PCR reads were re-called with MiXCR into one record per CDR3 protein. The sample includes some 570,000 distinct CDR3 sequences, around 11% of them seen just once. In addition, the sample was reused for a study of T cells expressing NK-cell markers. This second report adds: TCR beta libraries carry UMIs added by 5'RACE template switching.

Sequencing was performed on PBMCs from blood, taken on the day of vaccination. The receptors stem from a man in his fifties who received an inactivated influenza vaccine.

The rearrangement links TRBV5-6 to TRBJ2-7; TRBD1 or TRBD2 may be the D gene (5 bases each). The CDR3 has 15 amino acids. Trimming cost V 4 bases and J 6 bases, with 20 bases left between them. Per germline, CDR1 SGHDT and CDR2 YYEEEE. The CDR3 loop reads CASSGGSVWGGEQYF. The DNA for the CDR3 is TGTGCCAGCAGCGGGGGATCAGTCTGGGGCGGCGAGCAGTACTTC.

This clonotype was picked up many times. This chain connects TRBV20-1 to TRBJ1-5; perhaps TRBD1 as D (5 bases). The CDR3 is 11 residues long. Germline V gives CDR1 DFQATT, CDR2 SNEGSKA (reference sequence). Trimming shortened V by 5 bases and J by 11 bases, and 13 bases separated the two germline ends. CDR3 loop: CSAGAVEAQHF. CDR3 DNA sequence: TGCAGTGCTGGGGCGGTGGAAGCCCAGCATTTT.

Only a few counts were recorded for this clonotype. The chain joins TRBV4-1 to TRBJ1-1; D is unresolved. V was pared by 0 bases and J by 4 bases, with 12 bases between. The CDR3 has 15 amino acids. In germline, CDR1 is MGHRA, CDR2 YSYEKL. CDR3 protein: CASSQDGVVFTEAFF. In DNA form, the CDR3 reads TGCGCCAGCAGCCAAGACGGGGTTGTATTCACTGAAGCTTTCTTT.

The rearrangement joins TRBV29-1 to TRBJ2-1, with 7 bases aligning to TRBD1. Germline V gene data show CDR1 as SQVTM and CDR2 as ANQGSEA. The CDR3 contains 12 residues. V gave up 7 bases and J gave up 12 bases; unmatched junction bases: 12. The CDR3, as DNA: TGCAGCGGGGCCAAACAGGGGTCCGGGCAGTTCTTC. Protein product: CSGAKQGSGQFF.

This clonotype was observed a handful of times. V is TRBV5-1 and J is TRBJ2-6; perhaps TRBD1 as D (5 bases). From germline, CDR1 is SGHRS and CDR2 YFSETQ. CDR3 length equals 17 residues. V lost 4 bases and J 0 bases, leaving 14 bases between the germline ends. The CDR3 sequence is CASSPRQYSSGANVLTF. The CDR3 bases are TGCGCCAGCAGCCCGAGACAGTACAGCTCTGGGGCCAACGTCCTGACTTTC. Complete variable domain (other parts from reference TRBV5-1 and TRBJ2-6): KAGVTQTPRYLIKTRGQQVTLSCSPISGHRSVSWYQQTPGQGLQFLFEYFSETQRNKGNFPGRFSGRQFSNSRSEMNVSTLELGDSALYLCASSPRQYSSGANVLTFGAGSRLTVL.

J is TRBJ2-1 and V is TRBV6-2 or TRBV6-3; TRBD2 matches 11 bases. Germline CDR1 reads MNHEY; CDR2 reads SVGEGT. The ends lost 7 bases at V and 8 bases at J; junction bases unmatched: 16. This CDR3 comprises 17 residues. The CDR3 spells CASNPPTSGVVLYEQFF. CDR3 nucleotides: TGTGCCAGCAACCCCCCGACTAGCGGGGTAGTCCTTTATGAGCAGTTCTTC.

This clonotype was detected a few times. The V call is TRBV3-1, the J call TRBJ1-2; TRBD1 might be the D (5 bases). Germline CDR1 and CDR2: LGHDT and YNNKEL (reference sequence). V was pared by 0 bases and J by 8 bases, with 16 bases between. CDR3 length: 15 amino acids. The CDR3 bases are TGTGCCAGCAGCCAAGAGGGGCTATCATCTTACGGCTACACCTTC. Translation: CASSQEGLSSYGYTF.

This rearrangement joins TRBV5-6 to TRBJ2-5; D could derive from TRBD1 or TRBD2 (6 bases each). V was shortened by 5 bases and J by 4 bases, with 15 bases between the two germline ends. This CDR3 spans 14 amino acids. Germline V CDR1 and CDR2: SGHDT, YYEEEE. CDR3 region: CASSSGAQGETQYF. CDR3 coding DNA: TGTGCCAGCAGTTCGGGAGCACAGGGAGAGACCCAGTACTTC.

V usage is TRBV2 and J usage is TRBJ2-7; TRBD1 or TRBD2 may be the D gene (5 bases each). The CDR3 covers 16 residues. V was trimmed by 6 bases and J by 5 bases, leaving 23 bases between them. Germline V gene lookup returns CDR1 SNHLY and CDR2 FYNNEI. The CDR3 DNA sequence: TGTGCCAGCAGCTATGTGACAGTCGGGACCGTGGACGAGCAGTACTTC. This codes for CASSYVTVGTVDEQYF.

This clonotype was observed a handful of times. The gene calls are TRBV12-3 or TRBV12-4 and TRBJ1-6, with a weak D call TRBD1 (5 bases). This CDR3 spans 15 amino acids. V gave up 6 bases and J gave up 8 bases, with 17 bases separating them. For the CDR3, the DNA is TGTGCCAGCAGCTCCCTCGCAGGGATCGATTCACCCCTCCACTTT. As protein: CASSSLAGIDSPLHF.

This clonotype has only a few counts. The genes are TRBV11-2 and TRBJ2-2; 7 bases agree with TRBD1. V lost 2 bases and J lost 1; bases outside the gene matches: 13. Germline V lookup: CDR1 SGHAT, CDR2 FQNNGV. CDR3 size: 19 residues. Here the CDR3 DNA reads TGTGCCAGCAGCTTACCCCCGGCAGGGGGAATGTTGAACACCGGGGAGCTGTTTTTT. Its protein is CASSLPPAGGMLNTGELFF.

This clonotype was observed many times. The V and J genes are TRBV3-1 and TRBJ2-1; TRBD2 matches at 8 bases. From germline, CDR1 is LGHDT and CDR2 YNNKEL (reference sequence). The V gene end was trimmed by 3 bases and the J gene end by 6 bases; junction bases not matched to a gene: 4. CDR3 size: 14 residues. The CDR3: CASSHSSGTNEQFF. DNA of the CDR3: TGTGCCAGCAGCCATAGTAGCGGGACCAATGAGCAGTTCTTC.